This is a list of T cell receptor beta chains from one sample in a study of T cells in Graves' hyperthyroidism and ophthalmopathy. TCRdb recomputed calls from the multiplex PCR reads with MiXCR, one row per CDR3 protein. The sample lists roughly 840,000 distinct CDR3 sequences, over 35% occurring once. Sequences were obtained from blood. The receptor set was obtained from a man between 18 and 29 years old with Graves' hyperthyroidism. Both conserved end residues are part of each CDR3. Each record gives: CDR3 protein, CDR3 DNA, J gene, clone size, V gene, D gene. A D gene is named only where the DNA matches it firmly. Size is omitted from some rows. Given values are once, few, many or a class for expanded clones.

CDR3 protein: CASSFPGGKATEAFF
CDR3 DNA: TGTGCCAGCAGCTTCCCAGGGGGCAAAGCCACTGAAGCTTTCTTT
J gene: TRBJ1-1
clone size: -
V gene: TRBV7-6
D gene: TRBD1

CDR3 protein: CSVDEAFF
CDR3 DNA: TGCAGCGTTGACGAAGCTTTCTTT
J gene: TRBJ1-1
clone size: many
V gene: TRBV29-1
D gene: -

CDR3 protein: CASSEERGGRLYTEAFF
CDR3 DNA: TGTGCCAGCAGTGAGGAGAGAGGAGGCAGGCTCTACACTGAAGCTTTCTTT
J gene: TRBJ1-1
clone size: many
V gene: TRBV2
D gene: -

CDR3 protein: CSAILGQVAGTQYF
CDR3 DNA: TGCAGTGCAATACTGGGACAGGTAGCCGGGACCCAGTACTTC
J gene: TRBJ2-5
clone size: -
V gene: TRBV20-1
D gene: TRBD1

CDR3 protein: CASSSDSSEQYF
CDR3 DNA: TGCGCCAGCAGCTCTGACAGTTCCGAGCAGTACTTC
J gene: TRBJ2-7
clone size: -
V gene: TRBV5-1
D gene: -

CDR3 protein: CASSFTGNGNTIYF
CDR3 DNA: TGTGCCAGCTCCTTCACAGGGAACGGAAACACCATATATTTT
J gene: TRBJ1-3
clone size: -
V gene: TRBV7-9
D gene: -

CDR3 protein: CATSDVTGGPNTEAFF
CDR3 DNA: TGTGCCACCAGTGATGTGACAGGGGGTCCGAACACTGAAGCTTTCTTT
J gene: TRBJ1-1
clone size: many
V gene: TRBV24-1
D gene: TRBD1

CDR3 protein: CASSLMAGSGEQYF
CDR3 DNA: TGTGCCAGCAGTTTGATGGCAGGGTCAGGCGAGCAGTACTTC
J gene: TRBJ2-7
clone size: -
V gene: TRBV6-1
D gene: -

CDR3 protein: CASKDNAYEQYF
CDR3 DNA: TGCGCCAGCAAGGACAACGCCTACGAGCAGTACTTC
J gene: TRBJ2-7
clone size: -
V gene: TRBV5-1
D gene: -

CDR3 protein: CAISETDRGLGYTF
CDR3 DNA: TGTGCCATCAGTGAGACCGACAGGGGGCTGGGCTACACCTTC
J gene: TRBJ1-2
clone size: -
V gene: TRBV10-3
D gene: TRBD1

CDR3 protein: CASSLGLGQGNEKLFF
CDR3 DNA: TGTGCCAGCAGTTTGGGTCTGGGACAGGGCAATGAAAAACTGTTTTTT
J gene: TRBJ1-4
clone size: few
V gene: TRBV12-3/TRBV12-4
D gene: TRBD1

CDR3 protein: CASLQGGGQPQHF
CDR3 DNA: TGTGCCAGCTTGCAAGGGGGGGGTCAGCCCCAGCATTTT
J gene: TRBJ1-5
clone size: -
V gene: TRBV25-1
D gene: -

CDR3 protein: CATGRDRAVEETQYF
CDR3 DNA: TGTGCCACGGGACGGGACAGGGCAGTCGAAGAGACCCAGTACTTC
J gene: TRBJ2-5
clone size: -
V gene: TRBV15
D gene: TRBD1

CDR3 protein: CASSRARQGLWTF
CDR3 DNA: TGTGCCAGCAGCAGAGCCCGACAGGGGCTTTGGACCTTC
J gene: TRBJ1-2
clone size: few
V gene: TRBV4-2
D gene: TRBD1

CDR3 protein: CASSTDPGQGVTQETQYF
CDR3 DNA: TGTGCCAGTAGTACCGATCCGGGACAGGGGGTGACCCAAGAGACCCAGTACTTC
J gene: TRBJ2-5
clone size: -
V gene: TRBV19
D gene: TRBD1

CDR3 protein: CASTKRGLGQPQHF
CDR3 DNA: TGTGCCAGCACCAAGCGGGGGCTAGGACAGCCCCAGCATTTT
J gene: TRBJ1-5
clone size: many
V gene: TRBV12-3/TRBV12-4
D gene: -

CDR3 protein: CAISDFGVEKLFF
CDR3 DNA: TGTGCCATCAGTGATTTCGGGGTTGAAAAACTGTTTTTT
J gene: TRBJ1-4
clone size: many
V gene: TRBV10-3
D gene: -

CDR3 protein: CVSSLWSGGGPTYEQYF
CDR3 DNA: TGTGTCAGCAGCTTATGGTCTGGCGGGGGCCCCACCTACGAGCAGTACTTC
J gene: TRBJ2-7
clone size: -
V gene: TRBV7-2
D gene: -

CDR3 protein: CASSEVILPRETQYF
CDR3 DNA: TGTGCCAGCAGTGAAGTGATCCTACCGCGGGAGACCCAGTACTTC
J gene: TRBJ2-5
clone size: few
V gene: TRBV6-1
D gene: -

CDR3 protein: CASSYSAGVRETQYF
CDR3 DNA: TGTGCCAGCAGCTATTCGGCAGGGGTTCGAGAGACCCAGTACTTC
J gene: TRBJ2-5
clone size: -
V gene: TRBV7-9
D gene: -

CDR3 protein: CSVAGTGTGDIQYF
CDR3 DNA: TGCAGCGTTGCCGGGACAGGGACAGGAGACATTCAGTACTTC
J gene: TRBJ2-4
clone size: -
V gene: TRBV29-1
D gene: TRBD1

CDR3 protein: CASSLRAGQGAREQYF
CDR3 DNA: TGCGCCAGCAGCCTCCGGGCGGGACAGGGGGCCCGCGAGCAGTACTTC
J gene: TRBJ2-7
clone size: -
V gene: TRBV5-1
D gene: TRBD1

CDR3 protein: CSVEDQGTGNTIYF
CDR3 DNA: TGCAGCGTTGAAGATCAGGGTACTGGAAACACCATATATTTT
J gene: TRBJ1-3
clone size: -
V gene: TRBV29-1
D gene: -

CDR3 protein: CASSRLSGVGQPQHF
CDR3 DNA: TGTGCCAGCTCCCGTCTGTCGGGGGTAGGTCAGCCCCAGCATTTT
J gene: TRBJ1-5
clone size: -
V gene: TRBV7-9
D gene: -

CDR3 protein: CAIASGGEYSPLHF
CDR3 DNA: TGTGCCATCGCTTCAGGGGGCGAATATTCACCCCTCCACTTT
J gene: TRBJ1-6
clone size: -
V gene: TRBV10-3
D gene: TRBD1

CDR3 protein: CASSYGQGINTEAFF
CDR3 DNA: TGTGCCAGCAGCTATGGACAGGGGATCAACACTGAAGCTTTCTTT
J gene: TRBJ1-1
clone size: -
V gene: TRBV7-9
D gene: TRBD1

CDR3 protein: CASSYFLPRPDRPSGNTIYF
CDR3 DNA: TGTGCCAGCAGTTACTTCCTACCCCGACCGGACAGACCATCTGGAAACACCATATATTTT
J gene: TRBJ1-3
clone size: -
V gene: TRBV6-5
D gene: -

CDR3 protein: CASSVADSQETQYF
CDR3 DNA: TGTGCCAGCAGCGTAGCCGACTCCCAAGAGACCCAGTACTTC
J gene: TRBJ2-5
clone size: -
V gene: TRBV9
D gene: -

CDR3 protein: CSVAPGQGAYERYF
CDR3 DNA: TGCAGCGTCGCGCCGGGACAGGGCGCCTACGAGCGGTACTTC
J gene: TRBJ2-7
clone size: -
V gene: TRBV29-1
D gene: TRBD1

CDR3 protein: CASSEHRARYGYTF
CDR3 DNA: TGTGCCAGCAGTGAACACAGGGCGCGGTATGGCTACACCTTC
J gene: TRBJ1-2
clone size: -
V gene: TRBV2
D gene: -

CDR3 protein: CASSLIQMNTEAFF
CDR3 DNA: TGTGCCAGCAGCTTGATTCAGATGAACACTGAAGCTTTCTTT
J gene: TRBJ1-1
clone size: many
V gene: TRBV7-6
D gene: -

CDR3 protein: CASRYEVGQAETQHF
CDR3 DNA: TGTGCCAGCAGATATGAAGTGGGGCAGGCGGAGACCCAGCATTTT
J gene: TRBJ1-5
clone size: -
V gene: TRBV5-4
D gene: -

CDR3 protein: CSGVTGGNGKLLF
CDR3 DNA: TGCAGCGGCGTAACAGGTGGAAATGGAAAACTGCTTTTT
J gene: TRBJ1-4
clone size: -
V gene: TRBV29-1
D gene: -

CDR3 protein: CASSLTSGLTETQYF
CDR3 DNA: TGTGCCAGCAGCCTAACCTCGGGACTAACGGAGACCCAGTACTTC
J gene: TRBJ2-5
clone size: many
V gene: TRBV7-9
D gene: TRBD2

CDR3 protein: CSAPRGGSEQYF
CDR3 DNA: TGCAGTGCCCCCCGGGGGGGTAGCGAGCAGTACTTC
J gene: TRBJ2-7
clone size: -
V gene: TRBV20-1
D gene: TRBD2

CDR3 protein: CASSVGSATGNTIYF
CDR3 DNA: TGTGCCAGCAGCGTAGGGTCTGCCACTGGAAACACCATATATTTT
J gene: TRBJ1-3
clone size: many
V gene: TRBV9
D gene: -

CDR3 protein: CSVDTGPGYTF
CDR3 DNA: TGCAGCGTTGATACCGGGCCCGGCTACACCTTC
J gene: TRBJ1-2
clone size: many
V gene: TRBV29-1
D gene: -

CDR3 protein: CASSLNSWTEAFF
CDR3 DNA: TGTGCCAGCAGCTTAAACAGTTGGACTGAAGCTTTCTTT
J gene: TRBJ1-1
clone size: many
V gene: TRBV7-6
D gene: -

CDR3 protein: CASSLNSGYEQYF
CDR3 DNA: TGTGCCAGCAGCTTAAATTCGGGATACGAGCAGTACTTC
J gene: TRBJ2-7
clone size: -
V gene: TRBV7-2
D gene: -

CDR3 protein: CASSSTWTGDSPLHF
CDR3 DNA: TGTGCCAGCAGCTCCACCTGGACAGGAGATTCACCCCTCCACTTT
J gene: TRBJ1-6
clone size: few
V gene: TRBV7-8
D gene: TRBD1

CDR3 protein: CASSDGNTIYF
CDR3 DNA: TGCGCCAGCAGTGACGGAAACACCATATATTTT
J gene: TRBJ1-3
clone size: many
V gene: TRBV7-9
D gene: -

CDR3 protein: CASRPGGSYGYTF
CDR3 DNA: TGTGCCAGCAGGCCAGGGGGCTCCTATGGCTACACCTTC
J gene: TRBJ1-2
clone size: -
V gene: TRBV6-2/TRBV6-3
D gene: TRBD1

CDR3 protein: CASSGQAGGVNQPQHF
CDR3 DNA: TGTGCCAGCAGCGGGCAGGCAGGGGGAGTCAATCAGCCCCAGCATTTT
J gene: TRBJ1-5
clone size: many
V gene: TRBV2
D gene: TRBD1

CDR3 protein: CASSMGQGDRGASF
CDR3 DNA: TGTGCCAGCAGCATGGGACAGGGGGATAGGGGAGCTTCCTTT
J gene: TRBJ1-1
clone size: -
V gene: TRBV5-5
D gene: TRBD1

CDR3 protein: CSVLNREGNQPQHF
CDR3 DNA: TGCAGCGTGCTGAACAGGGAGGGCAATCAGCCCCAGCATTTT
J gene: TRBJ1-5
clone size: few
V gene: TRBV29-1
D gene: -

CDR3 protein: CASTPRRGGNTGELFF
CDR3 DNA: TGTGCCAGCACCCCCCGGCGGGGTGGGAACACCGGGGAGCTGTTTTTT
J gene: TRBJ2-2
clone size: -
V gene: TRBV7-9
D gene: -

CDR3 protein: CASSPRGAGADGYTF
CDR3 DNA: TGTGCCAGCAGCCCGCGGGGGGCAGGGGCGGATGGCTACACCTTC
J gene: TRBJ1-2
clone size: -
V gene: TRBV7-6
D gene: -

CDR3 protein: CATGTGYGQPQHF
CDR3 DNA: TGTGCCACCGGGACAGGGTACGGTCAGCCCCAGCATTTT
J gene: TRBJ1-5
clone size: few
V gene: TRBV10-3
D gene: TRBD1

CDR3 protein: CASSFVVGSRNEQYF
CDR3 DNA: TGTGCCAGCAGCTTCGTGGTGGGCAGCCGGAACGAGCAGTACTTC
J gene: TRBJ2-7
clone size: many
V gene: TRBV7-9
D gene: -

CDR3 protein: CASSYTPWDNSPLHF
CDR3 DNA: TGTGCCAGCAGCTACACCCCGTGGGATAATTCACCCCTCCACTTT
J gene: TRBJ1-6
clone size: -
V gene: TRBV7-9
D gene: -

CDR3 protein: CASNPGHSSGANVLTF
CDR3 DNA: TGTGCCAGCAACCCGGGACACAGCTCTGGGGCCAACGTCCTGACTTTC
J gene: TRBJ2-6
clone size: many
V gene: TRBV7-3
D gene: -

CDR3 protein: CSARTGVNTEAFF
CDR3 DNA: TGCAGCGCTCGAACAGGGGTGAACACTGAAGCTTTCTTT
J gene: TRBJ1-1
clone size: many
V gene: TRBV20-1
D gene: TRBD1

CDR3 protein: CATSRDRGSNYGYTF
CDR3 DNA: TGTGCCACCAGCAGAGATCGGGGCAGTAACTATGGCTACACCTTC
J gene: TRBJ1-2
clone size: many
V gene: TRBV15
D gene: -